This TCR beta chain was retrieved from a study of human T cells and chemical hapten exposure (dated by TCRdb to about 2021). Notes on the research overall: For sensitization, 2% DPC in acetone was applied to a 2 cm by 2 cm area of upper inner arm skin. Blood was sampled from patients pre-sensitization (week 0) and at 2, 6 and about 24 weeks after DPC sensitization. Blood for TCR sequencing was provided by twenty-nine alopecia patients at one to four time points (pre-sensitization, 2, 6 and 24 weeks). Patch testing was done on the upper back using Finn chambers containing 0.01% DPC, and results were scored after 6 days according to International Contact Dermatitis Research Group standards. Alopecia areata with under or over 50% scalp involvement, alopecia totalis and alopecia universalis were represented in the patient cohort, which was mostly female. Libraries were pooled for sequencing, and per-sample TCR yields varied mainly because of small differences in library volumes within the pool. Peripheral blood TCR repertoire changes were tracked in vivo in alopecia patients during primary and secondary sensitization to the hapten diphenylcyclopropenone (DPC). Throughout the study period of 20 to 25 weeks, patients also received therapeutic DPC doses to the scalp every week.

The germline V gene provides CDR1 SGHRS and CDR2 YFSETQ. Including cysteine and phenylalanine, the CDR3 has 13 amino acids. Of the read, only the CDR3 DNA is kept; its 39 bases are in frame from base 1. V gives up 4 bases and J gives up 3 bases, and the segment between their germline ends measures 9 bases. Per the publication, the time point label means: pre-sensitization, week 0. The label giving this sample's treatment or condition can be read as: therapeutic diphenylcyclopropenone sensitization with weekly scalp DPC. At each patch-test visit, blood was drawn before the patch test was applied. Patients were eligible if aged 18 to 70, diagnosed with alopecia and judged suitable for DPC therapy, and pregnant patients were excluded. Total RNA was extracted from unfractionated whole blood collected in Tempus Blood RNA tubes. Points the paper makes about the study in general: No change with DPC sensitization was found in the number of TCRs above 1 in 1000 frequency, and no evidence of global repertoire structure alterations was found. Significantly more large CDR3 similarity clusters were formed by expanded TCRs than by pre-sensitization or healthy control sets, consistent with antigen-driven responses. Repeated subsampling changed both the strength of the expansion versus patch-test correlation and the threshold at which that correlation became significant. Alopecia, a presumed autoimmune disease, was present in all patients, so the immune response of the patients might differ from that of healthy individuals. The number of PT1 expanded TCRs positively correlated with patch test score, significant at thresholds 8, 16 and 32 but not 4.

This clonotype was found many times. What this receptor recognizes is not known. No qualities accompany the bases; no much larger clone lies one base away. Libraries were prepared through RACE. The listed sequencing device is NextSeq 500. Library preparation attached unique molecular identifiers to individual cDNA molecules for quantitative, reproducible TCR counting. For every blood RNA sample, sequencing covered both the TCR alpha and TCR beta chains. The authors processed their data as follows. The median number of TCRs per sample was some 100,000, ranging from roughly 23,224 to 690,600. The Decombinator software suite was used to annotate the V, J and CDR3 of the TCR reads. To make PS versus PT1 abundance plots, every sample was subsampled to the same number of TCRs (28,000). Expanded TCRs were defined as absent before sensitization and observed at least eight times at the 2-week time point. TCRdb reran the public reads through fastp at Q25 and MiXCR, keeping productive beta chains. Identical CDR3 proteins give one entry, which carries the most common genes and DNA. None of the V and J calls come from the authors' own analysis; TCRdb made them. This sample holds a few hundred thousand distinct CDR3 sequences; around 9.3% were observed only once. Approximately 2.3% of the sample comes from the top ten.

The chain uses TRBV5-1 and TRBJ2-3; possibly the D gene is TRBD2, per 5 matching bases. The material sequenced was whole blood, taken in connection with sensitization to the hapten diphenylcyclopropenone (DPC). The clonotype originates from a woman aged 40 to 50 with alopecia areata. Some clones in this sample may be carry-over from other donors' samples. The DNA sequence is TGCGCCAGCAGCCGAGGGCCTACAGATACGCAGTATTTT. Its translation is CASSRGPTDTQYF.